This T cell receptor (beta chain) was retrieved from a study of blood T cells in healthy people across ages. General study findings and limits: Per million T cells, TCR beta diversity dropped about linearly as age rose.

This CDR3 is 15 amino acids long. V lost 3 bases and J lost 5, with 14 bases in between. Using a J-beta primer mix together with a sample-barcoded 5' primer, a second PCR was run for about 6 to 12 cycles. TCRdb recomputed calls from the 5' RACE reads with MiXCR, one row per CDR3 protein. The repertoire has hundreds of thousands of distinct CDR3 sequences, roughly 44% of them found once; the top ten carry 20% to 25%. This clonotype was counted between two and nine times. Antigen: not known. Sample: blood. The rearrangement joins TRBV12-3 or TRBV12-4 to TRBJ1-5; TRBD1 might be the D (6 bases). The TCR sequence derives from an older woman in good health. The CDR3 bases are TGTGCCAGCAGTTTTCAGGACAGCTGGGATCAGCCCCAGCATTTT. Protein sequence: CASSFQDSWDQPQHF.